This TCR beta chain was retrieved from a study of blood T cell repertoires in COVID-19. Study background: Sources were T cells, B-cell-depleted T cells, or PBMCs; the material itself was cDNA or gDNA.

Sequenced by immunoSEQ multiplex PCR; TCRdb stores in-frame clones only, minus some. The sample includes some 270,000 clones, roughly 89% of them seen just once. This clone was counted only a few times. The CDR3 is made up of 13 amino acids. Trimming cost V 6 bases and J 4 bases; bases outside gene matches: 3. Germline-derived CDR1 and CDR2 are SNHLY and FYNNEI. The receptor comes from a woman aged 40 to 55 who had recovered from COVID-19. The sequencing input was peripheral blood. The chain employs TRBV2 and TRBJ2-1; 7 bases are shared with TRBD1. The CDR3 is CASRGQTYNEQFF. CDR3 nucleotide sequence: TGTGCCAGCAGGGGACAGACGTACAATGAGCAGTTCTTC.